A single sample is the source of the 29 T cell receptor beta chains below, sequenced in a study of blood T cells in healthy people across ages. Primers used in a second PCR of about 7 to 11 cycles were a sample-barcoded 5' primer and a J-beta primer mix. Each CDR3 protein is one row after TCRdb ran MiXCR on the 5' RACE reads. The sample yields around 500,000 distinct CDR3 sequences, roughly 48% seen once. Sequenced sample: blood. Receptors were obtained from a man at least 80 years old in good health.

The CDR3 DNA sequence: TGCGCCAGCAGCCAAGCAGTCCCGGCACTGGGGGCTTTCTTT. It encodes CASSQAVPALGAFF. The chain is built from TRBV4-1 and TRBJ1-1; D gene unclear. The CDR3 has 14 residues. Germline CDR1 reads MGHRA; CDR2 reads YSYEKL. The germline V and J ends were trimmed by 1 base and 11 bases, with 17 bases remaining between them.

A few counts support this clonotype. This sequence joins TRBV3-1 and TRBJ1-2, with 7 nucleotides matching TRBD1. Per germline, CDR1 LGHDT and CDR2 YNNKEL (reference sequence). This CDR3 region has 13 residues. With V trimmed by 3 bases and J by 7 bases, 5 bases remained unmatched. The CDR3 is CASSQVRDSGYTF. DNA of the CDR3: TGTGCCAGCAGCCAGGTCCGGGACAGTGGCTACACCTTC. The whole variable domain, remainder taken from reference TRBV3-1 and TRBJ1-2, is DTAVSQTPKYLVTQMGNDKSIKCEQNLGHDTMYWYKQDSKKFLKIMFSYNNKELIINETVPNRFSPKSPDKAHLNLHINSLELGDSAVYFCASSQVRDSGYTFGSGTRLTVV.

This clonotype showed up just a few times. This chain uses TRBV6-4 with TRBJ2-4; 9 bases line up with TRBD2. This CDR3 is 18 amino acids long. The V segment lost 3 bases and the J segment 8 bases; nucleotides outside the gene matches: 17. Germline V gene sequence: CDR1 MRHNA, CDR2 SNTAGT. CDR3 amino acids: CASSEDVGLAGRLDIQYF. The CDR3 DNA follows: TGTGCCAGCAGTGAAGACGTCGGGCTAGCGGGAAGGTTGGACATTCAGTACTTC.

CDR3 residues: CASSSPGGGQPQHF. CDR3 nucleotides: TGTGCCAGCAGTTCTCCCGGGGGGGGTCAGCCCCAGCATTTT. The gene calls are TRBV12-3 or TRBV12-4 and TRBJ1-5; maybe TRBD1 (5 bases). Trimming shortened V by 4 bases and J by 6 bases, and 13 bases separated the two germline ends. The CDR3 runs 14 residues.

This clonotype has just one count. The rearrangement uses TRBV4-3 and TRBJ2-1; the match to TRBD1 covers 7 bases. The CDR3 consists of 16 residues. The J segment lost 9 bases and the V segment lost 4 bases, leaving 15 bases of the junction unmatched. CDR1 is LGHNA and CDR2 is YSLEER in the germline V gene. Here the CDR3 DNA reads TGCGCCAGCAGCCGCATACAGGGGCTACTCGTCGGTGAGCAGTTCTTC. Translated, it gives CASSRIQGLLVGEQFF.

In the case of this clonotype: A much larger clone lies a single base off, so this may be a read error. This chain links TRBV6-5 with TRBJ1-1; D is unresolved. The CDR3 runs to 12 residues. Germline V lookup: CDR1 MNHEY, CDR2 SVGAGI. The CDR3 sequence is CAGSPFGTEAFF. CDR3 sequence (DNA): TGTGCCGGCAGTCCCTTTGGGACTGAAGCTTTCTTT.

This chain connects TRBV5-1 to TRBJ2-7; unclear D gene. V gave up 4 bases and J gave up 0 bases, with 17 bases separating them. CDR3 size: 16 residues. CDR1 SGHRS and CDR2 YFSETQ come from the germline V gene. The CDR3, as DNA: TGCGCCAGCAGCCTTTCCCGTGCACCTTCCTCCTACGAGCAGTACTTC. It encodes CASSLSRAPSSYEQYF. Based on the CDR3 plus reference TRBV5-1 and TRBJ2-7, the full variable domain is KAGVTQTPRYLIKTRGQQVTLSCSPISGHRSVSWYQQTPGQGLQFLFEYFSETQRNKGNFPGRFSGRQFSNSRSEMNVSTLELGDSALYLCASSLSRAPSSYEQYFGPGTRLTVT.

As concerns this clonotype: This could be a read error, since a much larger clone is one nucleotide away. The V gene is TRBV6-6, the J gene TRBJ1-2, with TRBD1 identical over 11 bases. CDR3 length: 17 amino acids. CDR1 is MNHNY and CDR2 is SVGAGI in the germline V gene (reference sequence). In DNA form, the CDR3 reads TGTGTCAGCGTGCAGGACAGGGGGCCGGGGGCTAACTATGGCTACACCTTC. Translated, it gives CVSVQDRGPGANYGYTF.

The CDR3 is CASRRNYGYTF. The CDR3 DNA is TGTGCCAGCAGACGGAACTATGGCTACACCTTC. The V call is TRBV6-6, the J call TRBJ1-2; no definite D call. Trimming left V 6 bases short and J 2 bases short, with 4 bases between. The V gene's germline CDR1 is MNHNY and CDR2 SVGAGI (reference sequence). The CDR3 spans 11 residues.

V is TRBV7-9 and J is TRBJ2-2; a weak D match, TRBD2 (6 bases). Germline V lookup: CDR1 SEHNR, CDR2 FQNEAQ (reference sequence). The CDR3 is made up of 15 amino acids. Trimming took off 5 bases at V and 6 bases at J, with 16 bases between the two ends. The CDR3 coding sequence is TGTGCCAGCAGCGATAGAGTTGGGGAGGCCGGGGAGCTGTTTTTT. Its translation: CASSDRVGEAGELFF.

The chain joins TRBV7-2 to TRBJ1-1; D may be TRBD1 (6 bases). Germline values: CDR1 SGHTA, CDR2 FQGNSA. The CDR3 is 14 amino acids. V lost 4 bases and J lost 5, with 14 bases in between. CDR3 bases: TGTGCCAGCAGCTCTTTGGGGGGCGGTACTGAAGCTTTCTTT. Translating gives CASSSLGGGTEAFF.

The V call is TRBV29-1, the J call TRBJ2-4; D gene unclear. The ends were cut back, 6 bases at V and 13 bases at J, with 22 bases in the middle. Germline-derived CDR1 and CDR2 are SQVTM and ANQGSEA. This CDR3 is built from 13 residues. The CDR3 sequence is CSVRESQYNEQYF. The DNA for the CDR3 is TGCAGCGTCCGAGAGTCCCAGTACAATGAGCAGTACTTC.

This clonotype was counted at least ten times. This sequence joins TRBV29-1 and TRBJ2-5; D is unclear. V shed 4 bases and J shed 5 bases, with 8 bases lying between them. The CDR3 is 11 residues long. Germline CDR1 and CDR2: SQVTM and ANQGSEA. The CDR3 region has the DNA TGCAGCGTTGGCAGTTCCGAGACCCAGTACTTC. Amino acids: CSVGSSETQYF.

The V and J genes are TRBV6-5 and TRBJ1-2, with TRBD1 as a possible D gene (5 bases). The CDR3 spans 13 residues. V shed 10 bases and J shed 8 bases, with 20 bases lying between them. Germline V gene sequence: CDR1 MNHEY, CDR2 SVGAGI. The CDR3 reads CATTGGQGCGYTF. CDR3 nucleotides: TGTGCCACAACGGGAGGGCAGGGTTGCGGCTACACCTTC.

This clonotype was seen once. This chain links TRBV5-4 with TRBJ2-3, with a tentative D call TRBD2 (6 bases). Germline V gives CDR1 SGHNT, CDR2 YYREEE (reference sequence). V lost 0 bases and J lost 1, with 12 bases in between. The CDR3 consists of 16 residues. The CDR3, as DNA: TGTGCCAGCAGCTTGGCCGGTAGCGGACGCACAGATACGCAGTATTTT. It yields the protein CASSLAGSGRTDTQYF.

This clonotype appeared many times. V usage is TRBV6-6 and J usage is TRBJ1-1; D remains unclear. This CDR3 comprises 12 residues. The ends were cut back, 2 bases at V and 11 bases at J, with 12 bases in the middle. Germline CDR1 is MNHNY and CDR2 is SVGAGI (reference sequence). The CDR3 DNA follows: TGTGCCAGCAGTTACCCAGATCTGGGGGCTTTCTTT. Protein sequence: CASSYPDLGAFF.

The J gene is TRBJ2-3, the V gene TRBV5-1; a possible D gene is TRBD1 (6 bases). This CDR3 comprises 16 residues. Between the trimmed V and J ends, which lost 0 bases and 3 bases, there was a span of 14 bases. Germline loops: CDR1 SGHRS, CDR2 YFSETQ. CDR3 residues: CASSLARDRTTDTQYF. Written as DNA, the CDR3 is TGCGCCAGCAGCTTGGCCCGTGACAGGACAACAGATACGCAGTATTTT.

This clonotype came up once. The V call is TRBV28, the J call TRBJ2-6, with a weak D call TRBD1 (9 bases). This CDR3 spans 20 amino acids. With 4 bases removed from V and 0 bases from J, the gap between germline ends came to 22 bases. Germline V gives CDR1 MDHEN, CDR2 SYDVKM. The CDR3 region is CASSSPGGTGLFSGANVLTF. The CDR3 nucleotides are TGTGCCAGCAGTTCTCCGGGGGGGACAGGGCTCTTCTCTGGGGCCAACGTCCTGACTTTC.

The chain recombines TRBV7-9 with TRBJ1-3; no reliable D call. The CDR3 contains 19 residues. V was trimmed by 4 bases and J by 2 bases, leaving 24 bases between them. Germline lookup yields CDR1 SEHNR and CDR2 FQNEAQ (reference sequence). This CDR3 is CASSSREILFKTAGNTIYF. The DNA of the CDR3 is TGTGCCAGCAGCTCCCGGGAAATCCTGTTTAAAACCGCTGGAAACACCATATATTTT.

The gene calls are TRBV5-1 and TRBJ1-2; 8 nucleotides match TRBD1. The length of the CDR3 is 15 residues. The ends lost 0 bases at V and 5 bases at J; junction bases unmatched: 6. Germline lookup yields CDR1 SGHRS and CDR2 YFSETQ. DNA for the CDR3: TGCGCCAGCAGCTTGGAGCCTGGGACAGGTTATGGCTACACCTTC. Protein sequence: CASSLEPGTGYGYTF. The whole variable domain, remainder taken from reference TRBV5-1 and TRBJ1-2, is KAGVTQTPRYLIKTRGQQVTLSCSPISGHRSVSWYQQTPGQGLQFLFEYFSETQRNKGNFPGRFSGRQFSNSRSEMNVSTLELGDSALYLCASSLEPGTGYGYTFGSGTRLTVV.

The CDR3 protein is CASSTTPGYDFVEQYF. The CDR3 DNA follows: TGTGCCAGCAGCACCACCCCGGGATACGATTTCGTCGAGCAGTACTTC. The gene calls are TRBV27 and TRBJ2-7; possibly TRBD2 for D (5 bases). V was pared by 6 bases and J by 6 bases, with 24 bases between. The CDR3 covers 16 residues. In germline, CDR1 is MNHEY, CDR2 SMNVEV (reference sequence).

CDR3 region: CASAPALSNQPQHF. In DNA, the CDR3 is TGTGCCAGCGCTCCAGCACTTAGCAATCAGCCCCAGCATTTT. This rearrangement joins TRBV7-2 to TRBJ1-5; the D is unclear. Germline values: CDR1 SGHTA, CDR2 FQGNSA. The V end lost 8 bases, the J end lost 0 bases, and 11 bases lay between the germline ends. The CDR3 loop spans 14 amino acids.

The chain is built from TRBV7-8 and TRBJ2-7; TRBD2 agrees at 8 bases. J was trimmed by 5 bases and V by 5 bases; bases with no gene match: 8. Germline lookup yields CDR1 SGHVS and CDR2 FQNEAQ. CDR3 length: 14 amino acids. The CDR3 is CASSRSGSNDEQYF. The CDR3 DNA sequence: TGTGCCAGCAGCCGCAGCGGGAGCAACGACGAGCAGTACTTC. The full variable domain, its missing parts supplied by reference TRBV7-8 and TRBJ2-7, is GAGVSQSPRYKVAKRGQDVALRCDPISGHVSLFWYQQALGQGPEFLTYFQNEAQLDKSGLPSDRFFAERPEGSVSTLKIQRTQQEDSAVYLCASSRSGSNDEQYFGPGTRLTVT.

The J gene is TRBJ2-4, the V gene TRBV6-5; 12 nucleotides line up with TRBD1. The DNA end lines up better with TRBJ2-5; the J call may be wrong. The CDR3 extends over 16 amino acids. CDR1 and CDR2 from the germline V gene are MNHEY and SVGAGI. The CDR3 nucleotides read TGTGCCAGCAGAGATACCGGGACAGGGGGCGGGGAGACCCAGTACTTC. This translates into CASRDTGTGGGETQYF.

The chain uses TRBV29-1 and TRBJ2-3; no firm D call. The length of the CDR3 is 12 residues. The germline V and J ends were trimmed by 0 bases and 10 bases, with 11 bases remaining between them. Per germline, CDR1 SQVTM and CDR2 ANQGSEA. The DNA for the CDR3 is TGCAGCGTTGAAGAATTCGGCTGGGCGCAGTATTTT. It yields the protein CSVEEFGWAQYF.

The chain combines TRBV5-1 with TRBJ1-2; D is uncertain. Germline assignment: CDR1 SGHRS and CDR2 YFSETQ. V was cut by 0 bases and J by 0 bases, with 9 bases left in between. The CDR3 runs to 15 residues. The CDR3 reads CASSLEGFPNYGYTF. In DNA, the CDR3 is TGCGCCAGCAGCTTGGAAGGATTTCCTAACTATGGCTACACCTTC. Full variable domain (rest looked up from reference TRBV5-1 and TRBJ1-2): KAGVTQTPRYLIKTRGQQVTLSCSPISGHRSVSWYQQTPGQGLQFLFEYFSETQRNKGNFPGRFSGRQFSNSRSEMNVSTLELGDSALYLCASSLEGFPNYGYTFGSGTRLTVV.

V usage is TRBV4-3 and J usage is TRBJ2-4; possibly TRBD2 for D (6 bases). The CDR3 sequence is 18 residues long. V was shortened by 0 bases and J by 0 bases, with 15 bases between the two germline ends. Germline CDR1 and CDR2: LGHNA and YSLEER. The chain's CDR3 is CASSQDLGGTLAKNIQYF. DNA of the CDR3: TGCGCCAGCAGCCAAGATCTAGGCGGGACTCTAGCCAAAAACATTCAGTACTTC.

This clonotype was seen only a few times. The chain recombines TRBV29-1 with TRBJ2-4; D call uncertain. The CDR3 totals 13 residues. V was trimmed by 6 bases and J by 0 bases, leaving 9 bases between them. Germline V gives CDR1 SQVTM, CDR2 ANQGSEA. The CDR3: CSVSSLAKNIQYF. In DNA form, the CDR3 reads TGCAGCGTCTCAAGCCTAGCCAAAAACATTCAGTACTTC.

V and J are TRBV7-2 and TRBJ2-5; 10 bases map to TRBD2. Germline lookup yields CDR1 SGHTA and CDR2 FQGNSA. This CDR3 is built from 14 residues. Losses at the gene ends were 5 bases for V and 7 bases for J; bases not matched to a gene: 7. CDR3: CASSQSGGGVTQYF. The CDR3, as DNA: TGTGCCAGCAGCCAAAGCGGGGGGGGCGTGACCCAGTACTTC. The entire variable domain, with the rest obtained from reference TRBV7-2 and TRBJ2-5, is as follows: GAGVSQSPSNKVTEKGKDVELRCDPISGHTALYWYRQSLGQGLEFLIYFQGNSAPDKSGLPSDRFSAERTGGSVSTLTIQRTQQEDSAVYLCASSQSGGGVTQYFGPGTRLLVL.